What follows are 27 T cell receptor beta chains derived from one specimen sequenced in a study of shared clonotypes between healthy human individuals. Method: immunoSEQ multiplex PCR; TCRdb's copy keeps in-frame clones and lacks some. The table includes roughly 2.5 million clones, approximately 90% detected once. Sequenced material: naive CD4+ T cells sorted from blood. Regarding subset: CD45RA+ positively selected. Every receptor here comes from a man between 18 and 29 years old in good health.

This clone was seen just once. V is TRBV5-1 and J is TRBJ2-2, with TRBD1 matching over 9 bases. The germline V gene has CDR1 SGHRS and CDR2 YFSETQ. V lost 4 bases, J lost 9 bases, and 13 bases stayed unmatched. This CDR3 has 16 amino acids. The CDR3 here is CASSLGTGKSGRELFF. The CDR3 nucleotides are TGCGCCAGCAGCCTCGGGACAGGGAAATCAGGGAGGGAGCTGTTTTTT. Based on the CDR3 plus reference TRBV5-1 and TRBJ2-2, the full variable domain is KAGVTQTPRYLIKTRGQQVTLSCSPISGHRSVSWYQQTPGQGLQFLFEYFSETQRNKGNFPGRFSGRQFSNSRSEMNVSTLELGDSALYLCASSLGTGKSGRELFFGEGSRLTVL.

This sequence joins TRBV7-9 and TRBJ2-5, with D tentatively TRBD1 (5 bases). Germline V gene sequence: CDR1 SEHNR, CDR2 FQNEAQ (reference sequence). Trimming pared 3 bases from V and 2 bases from J, leaving 13 bases between. CDR3 length equals 15 residues. The CDR3 loop is CASSFGPGIQETQYF. For the CDR3, the DNA is TGTGCCAGCAGCTTTGGACCAGGGATTCAAGAGACCCAGTACTTC.

The rearrangement joins TRBV5-1 to TRBJ2-5; the D gene is possibly TRBD2 (6 bases). V was trimmed by 4 bases and J by 5 bases, leaving 21 bases between them. CDR3 length equals 16 residues. Germline V CDR1 and CDR2: SGHRS, YFSETQ. The CDR3 DNA sequence: TGCGCCAGCAGCAAGGGCGGGGACCTGCTTTGGGAGACCCAGTACTTC. This codes for CASSKGGDLLWETQYF.

This clone occurred once. The V and J genes are TRBV2 and TRBJ1-5, with 10 bases identical to TRBD1. Germline values: CDR1 SNHLY, CDR2 FYNNEI. V shed 3 bases and J 5 bases; nucleotides not matched to a gene: 10. This CDR3 is built from 17 residues. In DNA, the CDR3 is TGTGCCAGCAGTGATATTGAAGGGACAGGGGACGATCAGCCCCAGCATTTT. This gives the protein CASSDIEGTGDDQPQHF.

The genes are TRBV5-1 and TRBJ2-5; 11 nucleotides line up with TRBD2. Germline V gene lookup returns CDR1 SGHRS and CDR2 YFSETQ. The trim removed 4 bases at V and 3 bases at J, leaving 5 bases unmatched. CDR3 length: 15 amino acids. In DNA, the CDR3 is TGCGCCAGCAGCGAGACTAGCGGGGTTGAAGAGACCCAGTACTTC. Translated: CASSETSGVEETQYF. Variable domain in full (rest from reference TRBV5-1 and TRBJ2-5): KAGVTQTPRYLIKTRGQQVTLSCSPISGHRSVSWYQQTPGQGLQFLFEYFSETQRNKGNFPGRFSGRQFSNSRSEMNVSTLELGDSALYLCASSETSGVEETQYFGPGTRLLVL.

This rearrangement joins TRBV19 to TRBJ2-3; the D gene is possibly TRBD2 (6 bases). In germline, CDR1 is LNHDA, CDR2 SQIVND (reference sequence). This CDR3 has 16 residues. V was pared by 5 bases and J by 0 bases, with 15 bases between. CDR3 coding DNA: TGTGCCAGTAGTGGCCGGCGGCGGGATAGCACAGATACGCAGTATTTT. Translating gives CASSGRRRDSTDTQYF.

The chain couples TRBV2 to TRBJ1-1; D call uncertain. V shed 4 bases and J shed 5 bases, with 14 bases lying between them. CDR3 length: 14 amino acids. The germline CDR1 and CDR2 sequences are SNHLY and FYNNEI. The CDR3 DNA follows: TGTGCCAGCAGTGGGGATGGACCCGGGACTGAAGCTTTCTTT. Translated: CASSGDGPGTEAFF. The full variable domain, rest sourced from reference TRBV2 and TRBJ1-1, is EPEVTQTPSHQVTQMGQEVILRCVPISNHLYFYWYRQILGQKVEFLVSFYNNEISEKSEIFDDQFSVERPDGSNFTLKIRSTKLEDSAMYFCASSGDGPGTEAFFGQGTRLTVV.

Remarks on this clone: The sample holds other DNA sequences that translate to the same CDR3. This chain joins TRBV5-4 and TRBJ2-2; the D is unclear. With 4 bases removed from V and 8 bases from J, the gap between germline ends came to 12 bases. The CDR3 is 13 residues long. Germline CDR1 SGHNT, CDR2 YYREEE (reference sequence). The CDR3 DNA follows: TGTGCCAGCAGCCTAAGTGGCACGGGGGAGCTGTTTTTT. This sequence encodes CASSLSGTGELFF.

Regarding this clone: Within the sample, other DNA sequences also encode this same CDR3. The V and J genes are TRBV7-3 and TRBJ1-1; D unclear. The CDR3 is 13 amino acids. V was trimmed by 0 bases and J by 1 base, leaving 3 bases between them. CDR1 and CDR2 from the germline V gene are SGHTA and FQGTGA. The CDR3 DNA reads as TGTGCCAGCAGCTTAACACCGAACACTGAAGCTTTCTTT. This sequence encodes CASSLTPNTEAFF.

Regarding this clone: Different DNA sequences within this sample yield the same CDR3. The rearrangement uses TRBV5-6 and TRBJ2-5, with 11 positions matching TRBD1. The germline V gene has CDR1 SGHDT and CDR2 YYEEEE. Trimming cost V 4 bases and J 4 bases; bases outside gene matches: 3. The CDR3 covers 14 residues. The CDR3 sequence: CASSPGTGGETQYF. The CDR3 coding sequence is TGTGCCAGCAGCCCGGGGACAGGGGGAGAGACCCAGTACTTC.

This chain links TRBV6-6 with TRBJ1-6; the D gene is possibly TRBD1 (5 bases). CDR1 and CDR2 (germline): MNHNY, SVGAGI (reference sequence). CDR3 length: 15 amino acids. V lost 3 bases and J lost 6, with 12 bases in between. This CDR3 reads CASSYLQGVNSPLHF. Written as DNA, the CDR3 is TGTGCCAGCAGTTATCTGCAGGGCGTTAATTCACCCCTCCACTTT.

Only one count was recorded for this clone. Other DNA sequences from this sample encode an identical CDR3 as well. V is TRBV19 and J is TRBJ1-5; 8 positions agree with TRBD1. The CDR3 totals 15 residues. Trimming took 3 bases from V and 2 from J; bases not matched to a gene: 3. Per germline, CDR1 LNHDA and CDR2 SQIVND (reference sequence). CDR3 nucleotide sequence: TGTGCCAGTAGTATTATGGACAGGGGCAATCAGCCCCAGCATTTT. Residues: CASSIMDRGNQPQHF.

The V and J genes are TRBV6-4 and TRBJ1-6; TRBD1 matches at 8 bases. Germline V gene data show CDR1 as MRHNA and CDR2 as SNTAGT. The CDR3 consists of 17 residues. Germline trimming cut 8 bases from V and 5 bases from J; bases unmatched to any gene: 14. The CDR3 nucleotides read TGTGCCAGCTTTGGGGCGTCTGGACAGGGCCATAATTCACCCCTCCACTTT. It yields the protein CASFGASGQGHNSPLHF.

V is TRBV6-1 and J is TRBJ2-7; 7 bases are a match to TRBD2. The ends lost 4 bases at V and 4 bases at J; junction bases unmatched: 10. This CDR3 is 15 amino acids long. Germline V gene data show CDR1 as MNHNS and CDR2 as SASEGT. The chain's CDR3 is CASSAGGDGIYEQYF. CDR3 in DNA: TGTGCCAGCAGTGCGGGAGGCGACGGAATATACGAGCAGTACTTC.

The genes are TRBV2 and TRBJ2-7; D is perhaps TRBD2 (6 bases). CDR1 SNHLY and CDR2 FYNNEI come from the germline V gene. The CDR3 is 16 residues long. The ends were cut back, 6 bases at V and 2 bases at J, with 20 bases in the middle. CDR3 sequence: CASRGGLALPAYEQYF. The CDR3 DNA reads TGTGCCAGCAGGGGGGGTTTAGCACTACCAGCCTACGAGCAGTACTTC.

This chain joins TRBV5-1 and TRBJ2-7, with D perhaps TRBD1 (6 bases). This CDR3 is built from 13 residues. The V and J ends lost 4 bases and 5 bases respectively, with 13 bases between them. CDR1 and CDR2 (germline): SGHRS, YFSETQ. The CDR3 DNA is TGCGCCAGCAGCGAAGGGACATCCAACGAGCAGTACTTC. It encodes CASSEGTSNEQYF.

V usage is TRBV18 and J usage is TRBJ2-5; D may match TRBD1 or TRBD2 (6 bases each). The DNA matches TRBJ2-7 better at its end, which makes the J call doubtful. This CDR3 spans 14 amino acids. The germline V gene has CDR1 KGHSH and CDR2 LQKENI. CDR3 sequence reads: CASSRGGPTYEQYF. CDR3 coding DNA: TGTGCCAGCTCACGAGGGGGGCCCACCTACGAGCAGTACTTC.

This clone has a handful of counts. DNA for the CDR3: TGCAGCGTTGTCCGGCAGGGCCCCACTGAAGCTTTCTTT. Translated: CSVVRQGPTEAFF. V and J are TRBV29-1 and TRBJ1-1; D is perhaps TRBD1 (5 bases). The germline V and J ends were trimmed by 4 bases and 4 bases, with 13 bases remaining between them. This CDR3 comprises 13 residues. Germline CDR1 reads SQVTM; CDR2 reads ANQGSEA.

CDR3 sequence: CASGLGDRYEQYF. CDR3 in DNA: TGTGCCAGCGGGTTGGGGGATAGGTACGAGCAGTACTTC. The V call is TRBV11-2, the J call TRBJ2-7, with D possibly called TRBD1 or TRBD2 (5 bases each). The V gene lost 8 bases and the J gene lost 4 bases, with 15 bases spanning the gap. The CDR3 totals 13 residues. Germline V CDR1 and CDR2: SGHAT, FQNNGV.

The CDR3 loop is CASSLRRGEVTDTQYF. As DNA, the CDR3 is TGCGCCAGCAGCTTGCGGCGGGGGGAGGTCACAGATACGCAGTATTTT. The chain joins TRBV5-1 to TRBJ2-3; 8 bases are a match to TRBD2. V shed 1 base and J 2 bases; nucleotides not matched to a gene: 6. CDR1 and CDR2 from the germline V gene are SGHRS and YFSETQ. This CDR3 has 16 amino acids.

Concerning this clone itself: Other DNA sequences in the same sample also yield this CDR3. The chain uses TRBV6-5 and TRBJ1-1, with 7 bases matching TRBD1. CDR1 and CDR2 (germline): MNHEY, SVGAGI. The CDR3 spans 13 residues. With V trimmed by 7 bases and J by 3 bases, 5 bases remained unmatched. The CDR3 reads CASIRGGDTEAFF. CDR3 DNA sequence: TGTGCCAGCATCAGGGGGGGGGACACTGAAGCTTTCTTT.

This chain links TRBV28 with TRBJ2-1; either TRBD1 or TRBD2 may supply D (5 bases each). Trimming shortened V by 6 bases and J by 7 bases, and 16 bases separated the two germline ends. Germline assignment: CDR1 MDHEN and CDR2 SYDVKM. The CDR3 is 14 residues long. CDR3 in amino acids: CASRGRDGRNEQFF. The CDR3 nucleotides are TGTGCCAGCAGGGGAAGGGACGGAAGGAATGAGCAGTTCTTC.

Of note for this clone: Its ends do not fully match the called genes, so a read error is possible. The J gene is TRBJ2-3, the V gene TRBV7-7; D is unresolved. The CDR3 is 15 residues long. Germline CDR1 and CDR2: SSHAT and FNYEAQ (reference sequence). CDR3 DNA: TGTGCTAGCAGCTTAGGGAACGCAGGCTCAGATACGCAGTATTTT. Its translation is CASSLGNAGSDTQYF. The full variable domain, with the rest looked up from reference TRBV7-7 and TRBJ2-3, is GAGVSQSPRYKVTKRGQDVTLRCDPISSHATLYWYQQALGQGPEFLTYFNYEAQPDKSGLPSDRFSAERPEGSISTLTIQRTEQRDSAMYRCASSLGNAGSDTQYFGPGTRLTVL.

Notes on this clone: The same CDR3 can be traced to other DNA sequences in this sample. J is TRBJ2-5 and V is TRBV9; tentative D call: TRBD2 (6 bases). This CDR3 comprises 14 residues. V was trimmed by 0 bases and J by 3 bases, leaving 9 bases between them. Germline CDR1 is SGDLS and CDR2 is YYNGEE. CDR3 bases: TGTGCCAGCAGCGTAGAAGGAGGGAAAGAGACCCAGTACTTC. It translates to CASSVEGGKETQYF.

V gene TRBV4-1 combines with J gene TRBJ1-2; no reliable D call. V was trimmed by 1 base and J by 5 bases, leaving 14 bases between them. The germline gives CDR1 MGHRA, CDR2 YSYEKL. The CDR3 length is 15 residues. The CDR3 sequence: CASSQGQKGGYGYTF. The CDR3 DNA is TGCGCCAGCAGCCAAGGTCAGAAAGGTGGATATGGCTACACCTTC.

The rearrangement uses TRBV7-2 and TRBJ2-1; TRBD2 matches at 10 bases. This CDR3 comprises 16 residues. Losses at the gene ends were 5 bases for V and 0 bases for J; bases not matched to a gene: 4. Germline V gives CDR1 SGHTA, CDR2 FQGNSA. The CDR3: CASSIASGGSYNEQFF. CDR3 nucleotides: TGTGCCAGCAGCATCGCTAGCGGGGGCTCCTACAATGAGCAGTTCTTC.

The chain carries TRBV6-1 and TRBJ1-1; tentatively, D is TRBD1 (5 bases). V lost 6 bases, J lost 0 bases, and 11 bases lay in between. Germline V gene data show CDR1 as MNHNS and CDR2 as SASEGT. The CDR3 has 14 amino acids. The CDR3 sequence is CASRAGAVNTEAFF. In DNA form, the CDR3 reads TGTGCCAGCAGGGCCGGGGCTGTGAACACTGAAGCTTTCTTT.